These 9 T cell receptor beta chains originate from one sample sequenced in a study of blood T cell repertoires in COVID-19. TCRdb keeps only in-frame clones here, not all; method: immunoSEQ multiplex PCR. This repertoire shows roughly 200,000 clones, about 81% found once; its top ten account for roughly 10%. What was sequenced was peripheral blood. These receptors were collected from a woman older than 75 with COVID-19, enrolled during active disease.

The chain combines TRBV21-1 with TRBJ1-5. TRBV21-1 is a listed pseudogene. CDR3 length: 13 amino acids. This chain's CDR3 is CASSKGGNQPQHF. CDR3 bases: TGTGCCAGCAGCAAGGGAGGGAATCAGCCCCAGCATTTT.

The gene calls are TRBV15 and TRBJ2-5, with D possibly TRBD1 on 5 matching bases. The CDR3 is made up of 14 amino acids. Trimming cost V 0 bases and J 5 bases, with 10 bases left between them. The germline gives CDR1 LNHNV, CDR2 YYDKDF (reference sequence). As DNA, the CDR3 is TGTGCCACCAGCAGAGAGCAGGGCTGGGAGACCCAGTACTTC. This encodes CATSREQGWETQYF.

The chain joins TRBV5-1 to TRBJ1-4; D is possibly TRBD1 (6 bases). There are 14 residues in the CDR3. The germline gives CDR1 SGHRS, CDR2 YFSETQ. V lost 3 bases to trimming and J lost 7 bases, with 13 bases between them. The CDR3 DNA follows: TGCGCCAGCAGCTATGGGCAGGGGCTTGAAAAACTGTTTTTT. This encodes CASSYGQGLEKLFF.

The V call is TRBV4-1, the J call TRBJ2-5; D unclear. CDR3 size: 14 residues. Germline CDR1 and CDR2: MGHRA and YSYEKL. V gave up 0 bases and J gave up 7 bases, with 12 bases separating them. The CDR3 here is CASSQESGLRTQYF. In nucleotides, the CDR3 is TGCGCCAGCAGCCAAGAATCCGGGTTGAGGACCCAGTACTTC.

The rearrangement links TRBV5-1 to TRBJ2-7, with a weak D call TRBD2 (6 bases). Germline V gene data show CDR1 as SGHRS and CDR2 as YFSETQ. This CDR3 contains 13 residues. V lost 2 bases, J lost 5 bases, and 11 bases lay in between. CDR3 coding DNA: TGCGCCAGCAGCTTTACTAGCAGCCACGAGCAGTACTTC. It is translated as CASSFTSSHEQYF.

The CDR3 sequence is CASSLGTAFNEQFF. CDR3 bases: TGTGCCAGCAGCTTAGGGACAGCATTCAATGAGCAGTTCTTC. The V and J genes are TRBV7-2 and TRBJ2-1, with a tentative D call TRBD1 (6 bases). Per the germline V gene, CDR1 is SGHTA and CDR2 is FQGNSA. V lost 1 base and J 6 bases, leaving 10 bases between the germline ends. The CDR3 is made up of 14 amino acids.

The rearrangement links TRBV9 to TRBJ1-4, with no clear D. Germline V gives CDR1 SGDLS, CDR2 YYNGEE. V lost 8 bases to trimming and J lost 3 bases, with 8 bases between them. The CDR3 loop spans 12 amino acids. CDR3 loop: CARSWSNEKLFF. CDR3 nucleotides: TGTGCCAGGAGTTGGTCTAATGAAAAACTGTTTTTT.

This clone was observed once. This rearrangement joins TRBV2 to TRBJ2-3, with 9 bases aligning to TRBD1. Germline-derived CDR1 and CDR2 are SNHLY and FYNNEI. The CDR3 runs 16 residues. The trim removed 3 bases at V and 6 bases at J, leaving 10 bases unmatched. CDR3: CASSDGFGTGSDTQYF. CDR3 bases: TGTGCCAGCAGTGATGGATTTGGGACAGGGTCCGATACGCAGTATTTT.

The CDR3 spells CASSLAGRGVGEQYF. CDR3 nucleotides: TGCGCCAGCAGCTTGGCAGGCAGGGGGGTTGGCGAGCAGTACTTC. The chain joins TRBV5-1 to TRBJ2-7; D possibly corresponds to TRBD1 (7 bases). CDR1 and CDR2 (germline): SGHRS, YFSETQ. The CDR3 totals 15 residues. The V gene lost 0 bases and the J gene lost 6 bases, with 16 bases spanning the gap.